These 6 T cell receptor beta chains were all obtained from the same sample, sequenced in a study of blood T cell repertoires in COVID-19. Assay: immunoSEQ multiplex PCR; the TCRdb copy retains only in-frame clones and omits some. The table lists about 230,000 clones, 70% to 90% of them singletons. Sequences were obtained from peripheral blood. The receptors stem from a woman younger than 30 who had recovered from COVID-19.

The chain carries TRBV19 and TRBJ2-1, with 13 bases that match TRBD2. The CDR3 contains 14 residues. Germline values: CDR1 LNHDA, CDR2 SQIVND (reference sequence). With 7 bases clipped from V and 9 bases from J, the junction kept 6 bases outside the gene matches. The CDR3 loop reads CASIGLAGAGEQFF. CDR3 DNA: TGTGCCAGTATTGGACTAGCGGGAGCGGGTGAGCAGTTCTTC. The variable domain in full, with the rest retrieved from reference TRBV19 and TRBJ2-1, is DGGITQSPKYLFRKEGQNVTLSCEQNLNHDAMYWYRQDPGQGLRLIYYSQIVNDFQKGDIAEGYSVSREKKESFPLTVTSAQKNPTAFYLCASIGLAGAGEQFFGPGTRLTVL.

The J gene is TRBJ2-1, the V gene TRBV4-3; 9 nucleotides agree with TRBD2. The V gene end was trimmed by 1 base and the J gene end by 4 bases; junction bases not matched to a gene: 2. The CDR3 extends over 15 amino acids. Germline V gene lookup returns CDR1 LGHNA and CDR2 YSLEER. CDR3 loop: CASSQASGIYNEQFF. The CDR3 coding sequence is TGCGCCAGCAGCCAAGCTAGCGGGATATACAATGAGCAGTTCTTC.

This rearrangement joins TRBV7-9 to TRBJ2-7; 10 bases line up with TRBD2. Trimming at V came to 4 bases and at J to 1 base, leaving 1 base not matched to a gene. This CDR3 contains 14 residues. Germline V gene sequence: CDR1 SEHNR, CDR2 FQNEAQ (reference sequence). This CDR3 is CASSSLAGSYEQYF. The DNA of the CDR3 is TGTGCCAGCAGCTCACTAGCGGGGTCCTACGAGCAGTACTTC.

This chain links TRBV30 with TRBJ1-1; no firm D call. CDR1 is GTSNPN and CDR2 is SVGIG in the germline V gene (reference sequence). Trimming took off 2 bases at V and 5 bases at J, with 6 bases between the two ends. CDR3 length: 11 amino acids. CDR3 sequence: CAWSRRTEAFF. DNA of the CDR3: TGTGCCTGGAGTAGGAGGACTGAAGCTTTCTTT. Complete variable domain (other parts from reference TRBV30 and TRBJ1-1): SQTIHQWPATLVQPVGSPLSLECTVEGTSNPNLYWYRQAAGRGLQLLFYSVGIGQISSEVPQNLSASRPQDRQFILSSKKLLLSDSGFYLCAWSRRTEAFFGQGTRLTVV.

The rearrangement joins TRBV29-1 to TRBJ2-7; TRBD1 aligns across 9 bases. The length of the CDR3 is 13 residues. From germline, CDR1 is SQVTM and CDR2 ANQGSEA. V lost 5 bases to trimming and J lost 4 bases; unmatched junction nucleotides: 6. Here the CDR3 reads CSVRDRVGYEQYF. CDR3 sequence (DNA): TGCAGCGTTCGGGACAGGGTAGGATACGAGCAGTACTTC.

The rearrangement joins TRBV27 to TRBJ2-7; the D gene is possibly TRBD1 (6 bases). CDR3 length: 15 residues. CDR1 is MNHEY and CDR2 is SMNVEV in the germline V gene (reference sequence). The V end lost 5 bases, the J end lost 1 base, and 15 bases lay between the germline ends. The CDR3 region has the DNA TGTGCCAGCAGTCTCGGACAGACCAGATCCTACGAGCAGTACTTC. It translates to CASSLGQTRSYEQYF.